The 24 T cell receptor beta chains given below trace back to one sample, sequenced in a study of breast tumors, draining lymph nodes, adjacent tissues. In TCRdb, the multiplex PCR reads were re-called with MiXCR into one record per CDR3 protein. The sample shows 85,000 to 130,000 distinct CDR3 sequences, approximately 28% of them seen only once. Breast cancer patients provided tissue from their axillary draining lymph nodes. Sample: axillary lymph node tissue. These receptors were collected from a female donor with breast cancer. Some clones in this sample may be carry-over from other donors' samples.

Concerning this clonotype itself: The junction and the germline gene differ at one end; a read error may be behind it. The V and J genes are TRBV7-9 and TRBJ2-6; tentative D call: TRBD1 (5 bases). This CDR3 comprises 15 residues. CDR1 and CDR2 (germline): SEHNR, FQNEAQ (reference sequence). CDR3 residues: CASSLVLGGANVLTF. As DNA, the CDR3 is TGTGCCAGCAGCTTAGTTCTCGGTGGGGCGAACGTCCTGACTTTC.

Concerning this clonotype: One base away lies a much larger clone, so this may be a sequencing read error. The DNA for the CDR3 is TGCAGTGCTAGAGTGGGACATTCCTACGCGCAGTACTTC. Translation: CSARVGHSYAQYF. This chain links TRBV20-1 with TRBJ2-7, with D perhaps TRBD1 (6 bases). This CDR3 region has 13 residues. The germline V gene has CDR1 DFQATT and CDR2 SNEGSKA (reference sequence).

This clonotype occurred many times. Possible read error: a much larger clone is one base away. This CDR3 fails to terminate in the conserved phenylalanine or tryptophan, so it likely reflects a read error. The CDR3 coding sequence is TGTGCCAGCAGCCCAGAGGTGGGGCGGGAGACCCAGTACCTC. Translating it yields CASSPEVGRETQYL. This chain links TRBV7-2 with TRBJ2-5; D possibly corresponds to TRBD1 (5 bases). The CDR3 has 14 residues. Germline V CDR1 and CDR2: SGHTA, FQGNSA. V was cut by 5 bases and J by 5 bases, with 15 bases left in between.

Many counts were recorded for this clonotype. The V and J genes are TRBV20-1 and TRBJ2-1; possibly TRBD2 for D (6 bases). The V gene's germline CDR1 is DFQATT and CDR2 SNEGSKA (reference sequence). Trimming removed 0 bases from V and 7 bases from J, with 13 bases in between. CDR3 length: 14 residues. The CDR3 here is CSARDDGRGNEQFF. The CDR3 nucleotides are TGCAGTGCTAGAGATGACGGGAGAGGTAATGAGCAGTTCTTC.

A few counts support this clonotype. This chain links TRBV19 with TRBJ1-1, with D unclear. CDR3 length: 14 residues. Trimming shortened V by 6 bases and J by 4 bases, and 15 bases separated the two germline ends. Germline CDR1 LNHDA, CDR2 SQIVND (reference sequence). DNA for the CDR3: TGTGCCAGTAGCCTGAGAGGGAGGGCCACTGAAGCTTTCTTT. It is translated as CASSLRGRATEAFF.

This clonotype was counted only a few times. V gene TRBV19 combines with J gene TRBJ1-1; D gene unclear. Trimming removed 3 bases from V and 5 bases from J, with 10 bases in between. The CDR3 has 13 residues. Germline V gives CDR1 LNHDA, CDR2 SQIVND (reference sequence). As DNA, the CDR3 is TGTGCCAGTAGTATCTCTGGGGTGACTGAAGCTTTCTTT. It yields the protein CASSISGVTEAFF.

The table lists this clonotype with a count of one. This clone may be a read error of a much larger clone one base away. The chain is built from TRBV5-4 and TRBJ2-2; D remains unclear. Per germline, CDR1 SGHNT and CDR2 YYREEE (reference sequence). The CDR3 totals 15 residues. The CDR3 loop reads CAGSFPGRSPGELFF. The CDR3 DNA sequence: TGTGCCGGCAGCTTCCCGGGTAGGAGTCCCGGGGAGCTGTTTTTT.

Many counts were recorded for this clonotype. This rearrangement joins TRBV20-1 to TRBJ2-7, with D perhaps matching TRBD1 (5 bases). The CDR3 spans 15 residues. Germline V lookup: CDR1 DFQATT, CDR2 SNEGSKA (reference sequence). V shed 4 bases and J shed 0 bases, with 16 bases lying between them. The CDR3 here is CSANPPDKTSYEQYF. The DNA for the CDR3 is TGCAGTGCTAACCCTCCGGACAAGACCTCCTACGAGCAGTACTTC.

This clonotype came up once. This chain joins TRBV20-1 and TRBJ2-1; TRBD2 might be the D (7 bases). This CDR3 region has 19 residues. V dropped 1 base and J dropped 0 bases, with 22 bases sitting between them. Germline lookup yields CDR1 DFQATT and CDR2 SNEGSKA (reference sequence). CDR3 bases: TGCAGTGCTAGAGTTCGAGGGGGGACTACCGGGGCCTCCTACAATGAGCAGTTCTTC. As protein: CSARVRGGTTGASYNEQFF.

The chain links TRBV7-8 to TRBJ1-2, with a possible D match to TRBD1 (6 bases). Trimming cost V 1 base and J 4 bases, with 13 bases left between them. Germline CDR1 and CDR2: SGHVS and FQNEAQ. There are 15 residues in the CDR3. DNA for the CDR3: TGTGCCAGCAGCTTAGTAACCCAGGGGCCCTATGGCTACACCTTC. Its translation is CASSLVTQGPYGYTF. Using reference TRBV7-8 and TRBJ1-2 for the parts outside the CDR3, the full variable domain is GAGVSQSPRYKVAKRGQDVALRCDPISGHVSLFWYQQALGQGPEFLTYFQNEAQLDKSGLPSDRFFAERPEGSVSTLKIQRTQQEDSAVYLCASSLVTQGPYGYTFGSGTRLTVV.

This chain uses TRBV11-2 with TRBJ1-2; 8 positions agree with TRBD1. CDR3 length: 13 residues. Germline V CDR1 and CDR2: SGHAT, FQNNGV. V lost 2 bases, J lost 8 bases, and 4 bases stayed unmatched. CDR3 residues: CASSLMGDRGYTF. CDR3 coding DNA: TGTGCCAGCAGCTTAATGGGGGACAGGGGCTACACCTTC.

Details on this clonotype: This may arise from a read error, as a much more abundant clone is one base away. As the CDR3 is not closed by the conserved phenylalanine or tryptophan, this likely results from a read error. The V call is TRBV7-2, the J call TRBJ2-1; perhaps TRBD2 as D (5 bases). Trimming stripped 2 bases from V and 4 bases from J, with 9 bases between. CDR1 and CDR2 (germline): SGHTA, FQGNSA. The CDR3 contains 14 residues. CDR3 sequence reads: CASSLIALYNEQFL. Here the CDR3 DNA reads TGTGCCAGCAGCTTAATAGCGCTATACAATGAGCAGTTCCTC.

This clonotype appeared many times. The chain combines TRBV5-4 with TRBJ2-2; D perhaps matches TRBD1 (6 bases). CDR1 and CDR2 from the germline V gene are SGHNT and YYREEE (reference sequence). The CDR3 totals 13 residues. V shed 10 bases and J shed 0 bases, with 10 bases lying between them. DNA for the CDR3: TGTGCCTCACAGGGTACGAACACCGGGGAGCTGTTTTTT. This codes for CASQGTNTGELFF.

The J gene is TRBJ2-7, the V gene TRBV20-1, with 8 bases identical to TRBD2. Germline lookup yields CDR1 DFQATT and CDR2 SNEGSKA (reference sequence). The CDR3 has 16 amino acids. V was clipped by 0 bases and J by 9 bases; unmatched bases: 16. The DNA of the CDR3 is TGCAGTGCTAGAGATTCTAGCGGGCGGGCCTCCCACGCGCAGTACTTC. Protein product: CSARDSSGRASHAQYF.

This clonotype was counted at least ten times. The chain carries TRBV20-1 and TRBJ2-7; D may be TRBD2 (7 bases). Germline CDR1 DFQATT, CDR2 SNEGSKA (reference sequence). V lost 3 bases to trimming and J lost 5 bases, with 17 bases between them. The CDR3 length is 14 residues. CDR3 nucleotide sequence: TGCAGTGCTAGTGGGGGCGGGGGCGTCGACGAGCAGTACTTC. It is translated as CSASGGGGVDEQYF.

The sample holds many counts of this clonotype. CDR3 sequence (DNA): TGCGCCAGCAGACTAGCGGGGGGGCCAGAGACCCAGTACTTC. This codes for CASRLAGGPETQYF. The rearrangement joins TRBV10-2 to TRBJ2-5; 13 nucleotides agree with TRBD2. After removal of 6 bases from V and 4 bases from J, the junction contained 2 bases not matched to a gene. The germline V gene has CDR1 WSHSY and CDR2 SAAADI. The CDR3 has 14 residues.

Of note for this clonotype: The junction departs from the called germline gene at one end, perhaps through a read error. The chain joins TRBV20-1 to TRBJ1-2; D not resolved. Germline values: CDR1 DFQATT, CDR2 SNEGSKA (reference sequence). CDR3 length equals 12 residues. The CDR3 region is CSARELLTGYPF. CDR3 nucleotides: TGCAGTGCTAGGGAGTTGCTTACTGGCTACCCCTTC.

The rearrangement uses TRBV7-9 and TRBJ2-1; 7 bases align to TRBD2. CDR3 length: 15 residues. Germline V CDR1 and CDR2: SEHNR, FQNEAQ (reference sequence). The ends lost 4 bases at V and 6 bases at J; junction bases unmatched: 9. The CDR3: CASSSLAEAGNEQFF. DNA of the CDR3: TGTGCCAGCAGCTCCCTAGCGGAAGCGGGCAATGAGCAGTTCTTC.

A remark on this clonotype: Since a much larger clone is just one base distant, this may be a read error. V gene TRBV30 combines with J gene TRBJ1-5; possible D gene TRBD1, 6 bases. Trimming took 1 base from V and 7 from J, leaving 14 bases between them. CDR3 size: 14 residues. Germline V gene sequence: CDR1 GTSNPN, CDR2 SVGIG (reference sequence). CDR3 in DNA: TGTGCCTGGAGTGCCGGGACAAGGTACCAGCCCCAGCATTTT. Encoded protein: CAWSAGTRYQPQHF.

This clonotype was observed at least ten times. This chain joins TRBV6-6 and TRBJ1-5; 7 bases match TRBD1. This CDR3 contains 17 residues. Looked up from germline, CDR1 is MNHNY and CDR2 is SVGAGI (reference sequence). V lost 0 bases, J lost 1 base, and 6 bases stayed unmatched. CDR3 loop: CASSYSPGGLSNQPQHF. For the CDR3, the DNA is TGTGCCAGCAGTTACTCTCCAGGGGGTTTAAGCAATCAGCCCCAGCATTTT.

For this clonotype: A much larger clone sits a single nucleotide away, making a read error possible. The chain carries TRBV19 and TRBJ2-7; D unresolved. Per the germline V gene, CDR1 is LNHDA and CDR2 is SQIVND (reference sequence). This CDR3 has 17 residues. CDR3 bases: TGTGCCAGTAGTATTTTTTACAGTTATGGTACGACCTACGAGCAGTCCTTC. It is translated as CASSIFYSYGTTYEQSF.

On this clonotype: This could be a read error, since a much larger clone is one nucleotide away. As the CDR3 is not closed by the conserved phenylalanine or tryptophan, this likely results from a read error. This chain links TRBV11-2 with TRBJ2-7; 8 bases are a match to TRBD1. This CDR3 has 15 amino acids. Trimming took 1 base from V and 1 from J; bases not matched to a gene: 3. The germline V gene has CDR1 SGHAT and CDR2 FQNNGV. CDR3 DNA sequence: TGTGCCAGCAGCTTAGGACAGGGGTCTTCCTACGAGCAGTACCTC. This codes for CASSLGQGSSYEQYL.

J is TRBJ1-3 and V is TRBV6-5; a weak D match, TRBD1 (5 bases). Trimming removed 1 base from V and 7 bases from J, with 14 bases in between. CDR3 length equals 15 residues. Germline V gene data show CDR1 as MNHEY and CDR2 as SVGAGI. In nucleotides, the CDR3 is TGTGCCAGCAGTTACTTAACACCGGGACGGAACACCATATATTTT. It translates to CASSYLTPGRNTIYF.

Concerning this clonotype: The junction departs from the called germline gene at one end, perhaps through a read error. This sequence joins TRBV20-1 and TRBJ2-5; 10 positions match TRBD2. Germline V gives CDR1 DFQATT, CDR2 SNEGSKA (reference sequence). The CDR3 totals 20 residues. CDR3 DNA: TGCAGTGCTCAACCCGATGGACTAGCGGCAGATGCTGGGGACCAAGGGACCCAGTACTTC. It translates to CSAQPDGLAADAGDQGTQYF.